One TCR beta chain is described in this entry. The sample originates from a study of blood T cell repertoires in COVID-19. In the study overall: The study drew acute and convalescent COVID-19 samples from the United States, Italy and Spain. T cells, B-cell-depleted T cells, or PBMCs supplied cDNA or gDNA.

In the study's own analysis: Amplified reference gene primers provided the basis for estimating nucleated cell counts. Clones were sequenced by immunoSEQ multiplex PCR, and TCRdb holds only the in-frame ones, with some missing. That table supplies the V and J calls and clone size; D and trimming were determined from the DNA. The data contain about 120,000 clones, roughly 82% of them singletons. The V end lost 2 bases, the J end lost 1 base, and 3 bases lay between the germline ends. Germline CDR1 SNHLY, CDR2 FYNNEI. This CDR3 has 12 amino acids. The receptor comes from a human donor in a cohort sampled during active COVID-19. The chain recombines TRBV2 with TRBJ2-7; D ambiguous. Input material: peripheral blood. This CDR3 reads CASSEQSYEQYF. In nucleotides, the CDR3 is TGTGCCAGCAGTGAACAGTCCTACGAGCAGTACTTC. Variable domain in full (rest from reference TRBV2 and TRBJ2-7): EPEVTQTPSHQVTQMGQEVILRCVPISNHLYFYWYRQILGQKVEFLVSFYNNEISEKSEIFDDQFSVERPDGSNFTLKIRSTKLEDSAMYFCASSEQSYEQYFGPGTRLTVT.